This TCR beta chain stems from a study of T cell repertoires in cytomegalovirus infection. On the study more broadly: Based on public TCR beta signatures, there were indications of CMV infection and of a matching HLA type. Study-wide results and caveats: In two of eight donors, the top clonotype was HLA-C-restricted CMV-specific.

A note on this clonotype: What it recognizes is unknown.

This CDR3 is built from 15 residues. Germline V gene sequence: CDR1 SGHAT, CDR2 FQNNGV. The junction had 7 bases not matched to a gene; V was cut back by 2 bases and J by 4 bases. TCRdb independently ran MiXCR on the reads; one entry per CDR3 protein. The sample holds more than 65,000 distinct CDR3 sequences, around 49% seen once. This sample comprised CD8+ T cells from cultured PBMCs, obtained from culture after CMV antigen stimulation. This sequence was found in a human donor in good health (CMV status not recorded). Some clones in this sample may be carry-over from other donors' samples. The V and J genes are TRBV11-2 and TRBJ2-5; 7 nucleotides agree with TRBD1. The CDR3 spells CASSLTGVRTETQYF. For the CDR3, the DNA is TGTGCCAGCAGCTTAACAGGGGTGAGGACAGAGACCCAGTACTTC.